This TCR beta chain came from a study of blood T cell repertoires in COVID-19. About the study: COVID-19 samples from acute and convalescent phases originated in the United States, Italy and Spain. The cDNA or gDNA used as material had been derived from T cells, B-cell-depleted T cells, or PBMCs.

In the original workflow: Using reference gene primer amplification, nucleated cell counts were estimated. Clones were sequenced by immunoSEQ multiplex PCR, and TCRdb holds only the in-frame ones, with some missing. D and trimming come from the DNA, and the V and J calls and clone size come from that table. The profile covers over 150,000 clones, with nearly 80% appearing a single time and about 25% taken by the ten largest. The CDR3 sequence is 17 residues long. J was trimmed by 2 bases and V by 4 bases; bases with no gene match: 10. CDR1 is MNHNS and CDR2 is SASEGT in the germline V gene. This receptor was identified in a woman in her seventies with acute or convalescent COVID-19. The sample comprised peripheral blood. The chain is built from TRBV6-1 and TRBJ2-3; 9 bases are a match to TRBD1. CDR3 nucleotides: TGTGCCAGCAGTGCCTACCCCGGGACAGGGTACACAGATACGCAGTATTTT. Translated: CASSAYPGTGYTDTQYF.